A selection of T cell receptor beta chains follows, all from one sample in a study of regulatory T cells in long-lasting Graves disease. TCRdb redid the calling of the multiplex PCR reads with MiXCR, one entry per CDR3 protein. The table shows about 440,000 distinct CDR3 sequences, with about a sixth occurring only once. The sample was also linked to a second study, of T cells in Graves' hyperthyroidism and ophthalmopathy.

This material consisted of peripheral blood mononuclear cells (PBMCs), taken at new diagnosis, from a patient treated with antithyroid drugs. All receptors derive from a woman aged 18-29 years with Graves disease. CDR3s include the opening cysteine and the closing phenylalanine or tryptophan. The D gene is left open where the match is weak.

D gene | V gene | CDR3 protein
TRBD2 | TRBV2 | CASSPLDSGSSYEQYF
TRBD1 | TRBV7-9 | CASSLGGTGTEAFF
. | TRBV12-3/TRBV12-4 | CASSFSNTEAFF
TRBD1 | TRBV19 | CASSGTGRPATNEKLFF
TRBD1 | TRBV11-2 | CASSGQGTETQYF
TRBD1 | TRBV3-1 | CASSLFGTGADNEQFF
. | TRBV19 | CASRKDTNTGELFF
. | TRBV6-1 | CASSQGHRGKLFF
. | TRBV11-1 | CASSPRGSYSYNEQFF
. | TRBV7-7 | CASSFRTPRASNEQFF
. | TRBV4-1 | CASSLSWKGTGNTIYF
. | TRBV7-9 | CASSPTGKGRETQYF
. | TRBV30 | CAWRAGGDYEQYF
. | TRBV27 | CASRHLATDTQYF
TRBD2 | TRBV30 | CAWSLAGELNEQYF
TRBD1 | TRBV11-2 | CASAETGAYEQYF
. | TRBV28 | CASRPEGPQHF
. | TRBV3-1 | CASSQDLVVFEAFF
TRBD2 | TRBV19 | CASSGLAGVVYNEQYF
TRBD2 | TRBV24-1 | CATSDSLAGGGFGYNEQFF
. | TRBV6-4 | CASLAGPNQPQHF
. | TRBV5-6 | CASSFRVTVPNEQFF
. | TRBV20-1 | CSASGVNYGYTF
. | TRBV28 | CASSLVQTNYGYTF
. | TRBV5-5 | CASSLAEGGARETQYF
. | TRBV27 | CASRRTALIVSYEQYF
. | TRBV6-9 | CASSYEGTNLGGYTF
. | TRBV6-1 | CASRPQLKRETQYF
TRBD2 | TRBV7-2 | CASSWGLAGLRGTSF
TRBD2 | TRBV28 | CASTPSGGPYEQYF
TRBD2 | TRBV10-1 | CASSESLRGYNTGELFF
. | TRBV15 | CATSRGGRGGKSYEQYF
. | TRBV12-3/TRBV12-4 | CASSFPPIYEQYF
. | TRBV20-1 | CSAKGIGDNEQFF
TRBD2 | TRBV28 | CASSFVAGGPNTGELFF
. | TRBV5-4 | CASSPDPGQNNSPLHF
TRBD1 | TRBV9 | CASSARTGFFNEQFF
TRBD2 | TRBV27 | CASSFSERGAYEQYF
. | TRBV5-1 | CASSGGLLPKFNYGYTF
TRBD1 | TRBV28 | CASSFGTEITGELFF
TRBD1 | TRBV28 | CASSLGSRGHTEAFF
. | TRBV6-2/TRBV6-3 | CASSYREANIQYF
. | TRBV5-6 | CASSLADGPTDTQYF
TRBD1 | TRBV12-3/TRBV12-4 | CASRTGTEDSPLHF
TRBD2 | TRBV18 | CASSQSNFFGSGPSIYEQYF
. | TRBV28 | CASSFAGRSNEQFF
. | TRBV2 | CASRSDKYNEQFF
. | TRBV28 | CASRVTAYEQYF
. | TRBV5-1 | CASSSHPSGTDTQYF
. | TRBV29-1 | CSLLGQTYNEQFF
. | TRBV2 | CASRRLGTGELFF
TRBD1 | TRBV20-1 | CSATQGAIAFF
. | TRBV12-3/TRBV12-4 | CASSLRQNYGYTF
. | TRBV12-3/TRBV12-4 | CASVGDFNTGELFF
TRBD2 | TRBV20-1 | CSARGGAAGVSSYNEQFF
. | TRBV6-1 | CASSEAGHDYEQYF
TRBD2 | TRBV6-1 | CASRSGRAFEQYF
. | TRBV11-2 | CASSLQRLPKNIQYF
TRBD1 | TRBV28 | CASSPRDRSSYEQYF
TRBD1 | TRBV6-1 | CASSRSRTGSYEQYF